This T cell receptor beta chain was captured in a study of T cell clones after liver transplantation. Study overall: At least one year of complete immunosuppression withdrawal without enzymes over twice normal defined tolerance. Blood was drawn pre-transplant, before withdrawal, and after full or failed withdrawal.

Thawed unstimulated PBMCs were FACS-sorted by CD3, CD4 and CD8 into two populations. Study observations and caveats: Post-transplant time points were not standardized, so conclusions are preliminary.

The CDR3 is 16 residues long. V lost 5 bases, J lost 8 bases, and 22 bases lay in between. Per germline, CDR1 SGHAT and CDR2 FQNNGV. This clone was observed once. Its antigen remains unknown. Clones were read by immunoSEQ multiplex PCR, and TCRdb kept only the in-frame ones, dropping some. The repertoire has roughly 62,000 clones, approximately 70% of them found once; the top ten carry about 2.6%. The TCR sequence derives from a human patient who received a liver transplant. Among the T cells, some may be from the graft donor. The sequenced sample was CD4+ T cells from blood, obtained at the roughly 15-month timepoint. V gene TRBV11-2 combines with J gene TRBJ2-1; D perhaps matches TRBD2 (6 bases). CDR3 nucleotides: TGTGCCAGCAGCCCGGGACGGGACTGGCTTATTGATGAGCAGTTCTTC. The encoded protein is CASSPGRDWLIDEQFF. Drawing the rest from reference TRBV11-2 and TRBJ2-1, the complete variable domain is EAGVAQSPRYKIIEKRQSVAFWCNPISGHATLYWYQQILGQGPKLLIQFQNNGVVDDSQLPKDRFSAERLKGVDSTLKIQPAKLEDSAVYLCASSPGRDWLIDEQFFGPGTRLTVL.